The rows below give T cell receptor beta chains drawn from one sample of a study of T cell responses to AZD1222 COVID-19 vaccine. This table comes from immunoSEQ multiplex PCR, and its TCRdb copy is limited to in-frame clones, with some not included. The sample carries about 120,000 clones, 75% to 90% recorded once. This specimen was peripheral blood, taken on day 0 of AZD1222 vaccination. These receptors came from an adult in good health. The CDR3 runs from the conserved cysteine through the conserved F or W.

TRBV11-1	TRBJ2-2	CASSRDRGQAGELFF
TRBV28	TRBJ2-7	CASLGQGIYEQYF
TRBV12-5	TRBJ1-1	CASARDSPTEAFF
TRBV10-3	TRBJ1-5	CAISESFINQPQHF
TRBV29-1	TRBJ2-1	CSVGAPGSYNEQFF
TRBV6-1	TRBJ1-4	CASSETGRRATNEKLFF
TRBV11-3	TRBJ2-2	CASSFLTGNTGELFF
TRBV29-1	TRBJ2-7	CSVKEVAGAEQYF
TRBV4-2	TRBJ1-5	CASSQVTISNQPQHF
TRBV24-1	TRBJ2-5	CATSGGARGTQYF
TRBV28	TRBJ1-4	CASSLPGTGPNEKLFF
TRBV12-3/TRBV12-4	TRBJ2-2	CASRPTTTGELFF
TRBV11-1	TRBJ1-1	CASSLVPGGGTEAFF
TRBV7-9	TRBJ2-2	CASSLASIGGLFF
TRBV28	TRBJ2-7	CASSLTLQAYEQYF
TRBV27	TRBJ2-7	CASSRLAGRQYF
TRBV28	TRBJ1-5	CASSLYSPGSNQPQHF
TRBV15	TRBJ1-2	CATSQGIGDFGYTF
TRBV9	TRBJ2-3	CASSVAGETGTDTQYF
TRBV3-1/TRBV3-2	TRBJ1-2	CASSQVRGANYGYTF
TRBV3-1/TRBV3-2	TRBJ1-3	CASSQVGVGNTIYF
TRBV6-2/TRBV6-3	TRBJ2-7	CASSYTGQGDSRLDEQYF
TRBV10-3	TRBJ2-7	CAISAGEGASYEQYF
TRBV19	TRBJ2-5	CASSGSAGAQYF
TRBV28	TRBJ1-5	CASSFPQGRGASNQPQHF
TRBV19	TRBJ2-1	CASSIVARVIYNEQFF
TRBV10-3	TRBJ2-1	CAIRPSGDWFNEQFF
TRBV2	TRBJ1-2	CASSERSGGYTF
TRBV6-4	TRBJ2-2	CASSPSGADTGELFF
TRBV6-5	TRBJ1-1	CASDRVNTEAFF
TRBV11-1	TRBJ2-1	CASSAADREQFF
TRBV2	TRBJ2-5	CASSDKGGSQETQYF
TRBV5-8	TRBJ1-1	CASNRGTEAFF
TRBV6-5	TRBJ2-3	CASSWDSVTDTQYF
TRBV2	TRBJ2-7	CASDSGYEQYF
TRBV11-2	TRBJ1-5	CASSLDQGLNQPQHF
TRBV29-1	TRBJ1-2	CSVSTGRTNYGYTF
TRBV28	TRBJ2-4	CASSLHGSGSKNIQYF
TRBV11-2	TRBJ1-2	CASSSGSYGYTF
TRBV5-8	TRBJ2-7	CASSLAREQYF
TRBV6-4	TRBJ2-3	CASSDSGGGRDTQYF
TRBV14	TRBJ2-7	CASSPLSGPRDPVEQYF
TRBV7-2	TRBJ1-1	CASSSFSPMNTEAFF
TRBV7-2	TRBJ2-1	CASSLSSGGRNEQFF
TRBV7-3	TRBJ1-5	CASSPDRGQGGRYSNQPQHF
TRBV2	TRBJ1-5	CASSAGLGNQPQHF
TRBV13	TRBJ2-1	CASSSQTSGMDEQFF
TRBV9	TRBJ2-1	CASTSRSGSYNEQFF
TRBV7-8	TRBJ1-5	CASSPGTGRWNQPQHF
TRBV7-9	TRBJ1-1	CASSLNVGNTEAFF
TRBV10-3	TRBJ2-7	CATRGGYEQYF
TRBV5-1	TRBJ2-7	CASSLSGYSVSSYEQYF
TRBV4-1	TRBJ1-1	CASSQDGTGTEAFF
TRBV9	TRBJ1-3	CASSVSASGNTIYF
TRBV24-1	TRBJ2-7	CATSDPGTGTYEQYF